One sample yielded the 9 T cell receptor beta chains listed below, sequenced in a study of tumor-infiltrating lymphocytes in primary liver carcinoma. The template, approximately 500 ng total RNA, yielded TCR beta cDNA made with a constant-region primer. Library construction for TCR beta comprised three nested multiplex PCR rounds performed with slightly modified ARM-PCR. A C-beta reverse primer and TRBV1-TRBV30 forward primers served in each of the first two PCR rounds, at about 10 cycles apiece. TCRdb fed the multiplex PCR reads into MiXCR, producing one record per CDR3 protein. The sample includes around 80,000 distinct CDR3 sequences, roughly two thirds of them seen just once. Starting material for RNA and DNA co-extraction consisted of roughly 17-31 mg of unsorted bulk tissue. Sequencing was performed on tumor-adjacent normal liver tissue. The receptors were sampled from a man aged 35 to 55 with primary liver carcinoma and hepatitis B virus infection.

Notes on this clonotype: A much larger clone differs from this one at a single base, so this may be a read error. V usage is TRBV4-2 and J usage is TRBJ2-2, with TRBD2 identical over 7 bases. The CDR3 consists of 19 residues. Germline V gives CDR1 LGHNA, CDR2 YNFKEQ. The chain's CDR3 is CATSQVSGLVGSRTGELFF. In DNA, the CDR3 is TGTGCCACCAGCCAAGTGAGTGGACTAGTGGGATCCCGGACCGGGGAGCTGTTTTTT.

Turning to this clonotype: A junction boundary mismatches the germline segment, possibly from a read error. The rearrangement joins TRBV4-3 to TRBJ2-6; D tentatively reads TRBD1 or TRBD2 (5 bases each). This CDR3 contains 14 residues. Germline CDR1 and CDR2: LGHNA and YSLEER. This CDR3 reads CASSQVFGANVLTF. The CDR3 bases are TGCGCCAGCAGCCAGGTGTTCGGGGCCAACGTCCTAACTTTC.

Details on this clonotype: Here the CDR3 omits its conserved ending phenylalanine or tryptophan, so a read error is the likely source. Because the CDR3's place on the DNA is in doubt, the DNA is left out and the CDR3 is given as listed by TCRdb. This chain links TRBV29-1 with TRBJ2-2; TRBD2 is the table's D call and was not checked against the DNA. Germline loops: CDR1 SQVTM, CDR2 ANQGSEA. The CDR3 is 15 amino acids in total, end residues counted. The CDR3 sequence is CRVGTSAANTGELIS.

Concerning this clonotype: A much larger clone differs by one base, so this may be a read error. This chain connects TRBV29-1 to TRBJ2-5; the D is unclear. The CDR3 covers 13 residues. Germline V gives CDR1 SQVTM, CDR2 ANQGSEA. Trimming shortened V by 7 bases and J by 5 bases, and 17 bases separated the two germline ends. The CDR3 bases are TGCAGCGCCTCAAGGTACCTCCGGGAGACCCAGTACTTC. It yields the protein CSASRYLRETQYF. Looking up the rest from reference TRBV29-1 and TRBJ2-5 gives the full variable domain: SAVISQKPSRDICQRGTSLTIQCQVDSQVTMMFWYRQQPGQSLTLIATANQGSEATYESGFVIDKFPISRPNLTFSTLTVSNMSPEDSSIYLCSASRYLRETQYFGPGTRLLVL.

Notes on this clonotype: An end of the junction does not agree with germline; a read error may underlie this. V gene TRBV6-5 combines with J gene TRBJ2-5; D ambiguous. The germline gives CDR1 MNHEY, CDR2 SVGAGI. This CDR3 is built from 15 residues. The chain's CDR3 is CANSYSRWGQETQYF. CDR3 nucleotides: TGCGCCAACAGTTACTCCAGATGGGGCCAAGAGACCCAGTACTTC.

The chain links TRBV21-1 to TRBJ1-4. TRBV21-1 is a known pseudogene. This CDR3 has 14 amino acids. CDR3 region: CASSRTDRYEKLFF. Written as DNA, the CDR3 is TGTGCCAGCAGCAGGACGGACCGATATGAAAAACTGTTTTTT.

This clonotype has a handful of counts. Since no conserved phenylalanine or tryptophan closes the CDR3, a read error is the likely cause. The J gene is TRBJ2-1, the V gene TRBV7-9, with D possibly TRBD1 on 5 matching bases. CDR1 and CDR2 (germline): SEHNR, FQNEAQ (reference sequence). V gave up 1 base and J gave up 8 bases, with 12 bases separating them. The CDR3 has 14 residues. In DNA form, the CDR3 reads TGTGCCAGCAGCTTAGGAAATACAGGCGATGAGCAGTTCTTA. As protein: CASSLGNTGDEQFL.

Comments on this clonotype: A junction boundary mismatches the germline segment, possibly from a read error. The chain recombines TRBV11-2 with TRBJ2-3, with D perhaps matching TRBD2 (5 bases). Germline lookup yields CDR1 SGHAT and CDR2 FQNNGV. The CDR3 has 16 residues. This CDR3 reads CASSLVLVGSTDTQCF. In DNA form, the CDR3 reads TGTGCCAGCAGCTTAGTCCTAGTGGGGAGCACAGATACGCAGTGTTTT.

V is TRBV5-4 and J is TRBJ2-1, with TRBD2 matching 8 bases. The V gene end was trimmed by 5 bases and the J gene end by 4 bases; junction bases not matched to a gene: 8. Germline assignment: CDR1 SGHNT and CDR2 YYREEE (reference sequence). This CDR3 comprises 15 residues. CDR3 amino acids: CASSLVGGGYNEQFF. In DNA, the CDR3 is TGTGCCAGCAGTCTCGTCGGGGGGGGTTACAATGAGCAGTTCTTC.